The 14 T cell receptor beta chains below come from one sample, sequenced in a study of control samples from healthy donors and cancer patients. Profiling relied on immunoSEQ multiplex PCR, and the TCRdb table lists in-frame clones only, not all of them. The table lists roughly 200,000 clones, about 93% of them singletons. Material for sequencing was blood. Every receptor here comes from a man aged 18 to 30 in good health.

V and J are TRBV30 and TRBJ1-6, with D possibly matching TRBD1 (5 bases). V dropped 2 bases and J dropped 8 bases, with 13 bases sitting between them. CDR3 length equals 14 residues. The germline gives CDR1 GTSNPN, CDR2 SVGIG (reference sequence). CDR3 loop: CAWSMLGVHSPLHF. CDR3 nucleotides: TGTGCCTGGAGTATGCTGGGGGTTCATTCACCCCTCCACTTT.

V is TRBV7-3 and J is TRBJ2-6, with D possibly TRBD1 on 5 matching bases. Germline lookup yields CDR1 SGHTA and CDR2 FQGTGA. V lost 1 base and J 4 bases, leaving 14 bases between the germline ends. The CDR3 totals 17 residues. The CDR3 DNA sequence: TGTGCCAGCAGCTTAAATAACCGACAGAGGGGGGCCAACGTCCTGACTTTC. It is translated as CASSLNNRQRGANVLTF.

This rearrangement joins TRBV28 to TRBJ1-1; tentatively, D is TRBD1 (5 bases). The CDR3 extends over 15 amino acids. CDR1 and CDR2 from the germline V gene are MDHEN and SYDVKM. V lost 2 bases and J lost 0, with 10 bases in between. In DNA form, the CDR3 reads TGTGCCAGCAGTTTACCGGGACGGATGAACACTGAAGCTTTCTTT. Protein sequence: CASSLPGRMNTEAFF.

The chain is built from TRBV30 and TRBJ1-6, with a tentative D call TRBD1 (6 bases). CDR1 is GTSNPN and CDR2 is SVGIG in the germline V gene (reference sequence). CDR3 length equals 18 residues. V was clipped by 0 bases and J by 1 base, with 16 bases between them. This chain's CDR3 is CAWSVSPGDKSYNSPLHF. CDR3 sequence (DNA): TGTGCCTGGAGTGTATCGCCAGGGGACAAATCCTATAATTCACCCCTCCACTTT.

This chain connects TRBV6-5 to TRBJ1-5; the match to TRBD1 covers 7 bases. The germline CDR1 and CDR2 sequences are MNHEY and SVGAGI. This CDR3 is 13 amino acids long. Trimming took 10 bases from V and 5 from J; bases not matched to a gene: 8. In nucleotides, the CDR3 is TGTGCCAACCAGGGGGATAGGGATCAGCCCCAGCATTTT. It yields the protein CANQGDRDQPQHF.

CDR3 sequence (DNA): TGTGCCAGCAGCTACGGGACAGCCTACGAGCAGTACTTC. Translated: CASSYGTAYEQYF. The chain employs TRBV5-4 and TRBJ2-7; 7 bases are a match to TRBD1. V was clipped by 3 bases and J by 2 bases; unmatched bases: 2. Per the germline V gene, CDR1 is SGHNT and CDR2 is YYREEE (reference sequence). This CDR3 comprises 13 residues.

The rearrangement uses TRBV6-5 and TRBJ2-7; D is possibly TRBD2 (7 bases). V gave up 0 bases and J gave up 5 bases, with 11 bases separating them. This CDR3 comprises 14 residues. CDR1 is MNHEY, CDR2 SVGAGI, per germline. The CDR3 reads CASSYSGGRNEQYF. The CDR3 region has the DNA TGTGCCAGCAGTTACTCGGGGGGGCGCAACGAGCAGTACTTC.

For the CDR3, the DNA is TGTGCCAGCAGTGAAGGGTTTTCCTATAATTCACCCCTCCACTTT. Protein product: CASSEGFSYNSPLHF. The V call is TRBV6-1, the J call TRBJ1-6, with D uncertain. CDR3 size: 15 residues. The V gene's germline CDR1 is MNHNS and CDR2 SASEGT. The V and J ends lost 1 base and 1 base respectively, with 5 bases between them.

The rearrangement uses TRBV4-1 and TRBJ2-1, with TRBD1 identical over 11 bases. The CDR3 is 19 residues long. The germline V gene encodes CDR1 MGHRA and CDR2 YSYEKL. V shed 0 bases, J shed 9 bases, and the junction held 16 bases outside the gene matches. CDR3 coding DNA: TGCGCCAGCAGCCAAGATCCGGACAGGGGGCTTCGGATGTCGAGTGAGCAGTTCTTC. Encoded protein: CASSQDPDRGLRMSSEQFF.

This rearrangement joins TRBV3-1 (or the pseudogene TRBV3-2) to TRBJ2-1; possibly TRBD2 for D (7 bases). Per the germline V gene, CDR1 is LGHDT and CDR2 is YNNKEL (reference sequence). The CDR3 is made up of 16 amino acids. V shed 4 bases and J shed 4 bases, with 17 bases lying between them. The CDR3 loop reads CASSRRRGGNYNEQFF. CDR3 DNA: TGTGCCAGCAGCCGGCGGAGGGGGGGGAATTACAATGAGCAGTTCTTC.

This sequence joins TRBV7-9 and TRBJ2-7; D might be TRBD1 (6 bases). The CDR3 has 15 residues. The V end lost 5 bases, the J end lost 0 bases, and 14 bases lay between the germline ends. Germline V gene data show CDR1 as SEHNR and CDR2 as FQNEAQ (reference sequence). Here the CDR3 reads CASSHPTGLSYEQYF. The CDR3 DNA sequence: TGTGCCAGCAGCCACCCGACAGGACTCTCCTACGAGCAGTACTTC.

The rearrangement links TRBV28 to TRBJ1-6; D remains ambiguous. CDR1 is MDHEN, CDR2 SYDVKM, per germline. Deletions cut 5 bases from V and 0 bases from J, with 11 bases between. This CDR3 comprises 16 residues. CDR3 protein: CASSRRRSSYNSPLHF. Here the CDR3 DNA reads TGTGCCAGCAGTAGGCGACGGAGCTCCTATAATTCACCCCTCCACTTT.

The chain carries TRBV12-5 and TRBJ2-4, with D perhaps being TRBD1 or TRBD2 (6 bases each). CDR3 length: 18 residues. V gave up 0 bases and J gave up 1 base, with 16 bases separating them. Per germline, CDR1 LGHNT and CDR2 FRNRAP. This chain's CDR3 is CASGLVGNKGGAKNIQYF. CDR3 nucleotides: TGTGCTAGTGGTTTGGTGGGAAACAAAGGGGGGGCCAAAAACATTCAGTACTTC.

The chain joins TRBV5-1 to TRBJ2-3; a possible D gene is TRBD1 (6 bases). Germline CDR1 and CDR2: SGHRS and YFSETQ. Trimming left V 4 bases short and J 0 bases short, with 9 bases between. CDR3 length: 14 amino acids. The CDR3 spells CASSLGQSTDTQYF. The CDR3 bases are TGCGCCAGCAGCCTAGGACAGAGCACAGATACGCAGTATTTT.